The rows below give T cell receptor beta chains drawn from one sample of a study of cytomegalovirus exposure and HLA in healthy donors. Assay: immunoSEQ multiplex PCR; the TCRdb copy retains only in-frame clones and omits some. Of about 120,000 clones listed, roughly nine tenths were seen once; the top ten hold roughly 4.4%. The sequencing input was PBMCs. These receptors originate from a man between 18 and 29 years old in good health and CMV-seropositive. CDR3s include the opening cysteine and the closing phenylalanine or tryptophan. Fields, in order: V gene, D gene, clone size, J gene, CDR3 DNA, CDR3 protein. A D gene is named only where the DNA matches it firmly. The size of a clone is reported for some rows only, either as once, few or many, or as a class for expanded clones.

v_gene: TRBV10-1; d_gene: TRBD1; abundance: .; j_gene: TRBJ2-1; CDR3nt: TGCGCCAGCACGGGACAGATGACCAATGAGCAGTTCTTC; CDR3aa: CASTGQMTNEQFF
v_gene: TRBV19; d_gene: .; abundance: .; j_gene: TRBJ1-2; CDR3nt: TGTGCCAGTAGTATAGTTGGAGGGGACTATGGCTACACCTTC; CDR3aa: CASSIVGGDYGYTF
v_gene: TRBV4-3; d_gene: TRBD1; abundance: .; j_gene: TRBJ2-1; CDR3nt: TGCGCCAGCAGCCAAGGACAGGGGGCGGGGGGCAATGAGCAGTTCTTC; CDR3aa: CASSQGQGAGGNEQFF
v_gene: TRBV7-9; d_gene: .; abundance: .; j_gene: TRBJ1-2; CDR3nt: TGTGCCAGCAGCTTAGTCAGTCAGTCCCCCTATGGCTACACCTTC; CDR3aa: CASSLVSQSPYGYTF
v_gene: TRBV5-8; d_gene: .; abundance: .; j_gene: TRBJ1-1; CDR3nt: TGTGCCAGCACCCCGGGGGGGGGTATGAACACTGAAGCTTTCTTT; CDR3aa: CASTPGGGMNTEAFF
v_gene: TRBV2; d_gene: .; abundance: once; j_gene: TRBJ1-1; CDR3nt: TGTGCCAGCAGCGTCCTGAACACTGAAGCTTTCTTT; CDR3aa: CASSVLNTEAFF
v_gene: TRBV27; d_gene: TRBD1; abundance: .; j_gene: TRBJ2-4; CDR3nt: TGTGCCAGCTCAAGGGGACAGGGGGGGTACATTCAGTACTTC; CDR3aa: CASSRGQGGYIQYF
v_gene: TRBV5-1; d_gene: .; abundance: .; j_gene: TRBJ1-5; CDR3nt: TGCGCCAGCAGCCCTGACAGGCTGGACCAGCCCCAGCATTTT; CDR3aa: CASSPDRLDQPQHF
v_gene: TRBV9; d_gene: .; abundance: .; j_gene: TRBJ2-2; CDR3nt: TGTGCCAGCAGCCCAACTATAGGGTACGGGGCCGGGGAGCTGTTTTTT; CDR3aa: CASSPTIGYGAGELFF
v_gene: TRBV25-1; d_gene: .; abundance: .; j_gene: TRBJ2-2; CDR3nt: TGTGCCAGCAGTGAGTGGACAGTTGGGGACACCGGGGAGCTGTTTTTT; CDR3aa: CASSEWTVGDTGELFF
v_gene: TRBV7-9; d_gene: TRBD1; abundance: few; j_gene: TRBJ1-2; CDR3nt: TGTGCCAGCAGCTCCGGACAGGGCAACTATGGCTACACCTTC; CDR3aa: CASSSGQGNYGYTF
v_gene: TRBV9; d_gene: TRBD1; abundance: .; j_gene: TRBJ1-2; CDR3nt: TGTGCCAGCAGCGTAGCCTCGGGACAGGCGCACATTCGCTACACCTTC; CDR3aa: CASSVASGQAHIRYTF
v_gene: TRBV29-1; d_gene: .; abundance: .; j_gene: TRBJ1-1; CDR3nt: TGCAGCGCGGATACAGGTCTGAACACTGAAGCTTTCTTT; CDR3aa: CSADTGLNTEAFF
v_gene: TRBV5-8; d_gene: TRBD1; abundance: .; j_gene: TRBJ1-6; CDR3nt: TGTGCCAGCAGCTTGATCGCCGGACAGGGGAGGTCACCCCTCCACTTT; CDR3aa: CASSLIAGQGRSPLHF
v_gene: TRBV4-3; d_gene: TRBD1; abundance: few; j_gene: TRBJ2-7; CDR3nt: TGCGCCAGCAGCCAGGGACAGGGGGCGGTATACGAGCAGTACTTC; CDR3aa: CASSQGQGAVYEQYF
v_gene: TRBV2; d_gene: TRBD1; abundance: few; j_gene: TRBJ1-5; CDR3nt: TGTGCCAGCAGGGAAGCCAGGGACAGCTTGGTGCATTTT; CDR3aa: CASREARDSLVHF
v_gene: TRBV10-2; d_gene: TRBD1; abundance: .; j_gene: TRBJ2-7; CDR3nt: TGCGCCAGCAGTGAGTCGATAAAGACAGGGTACTCCTACGAGCAGTACTTC; CDR3aa: CASSESIKTGYSYEQYF
v_gene: TRBV18; d_gene: TRBD1; abundance: once; j_gene: TRBJ1-2; CDR3nt: TGTGCCAGCTCACCCCCGGGACAGGGTAGTTTTGGCTACACCTTC; CDR3aa: CASSPPGQGSFGYTF
v_gene: TRBV5-5; d_gene: .; abundance: .; j_gene: TRBJ2-7; CDR3nt: TGTGCCAGCAGCTTGGGCAGCTCCTACGAGCAGTACTTC; CDR3aa: CASSLGSSYEQYF
v_gene: TRBV7-8; d_gene: .; abundance: .; j_gene: TRBJ2-7; CDR3nt: TGTGCCAGCACATCGGGACACTACGAGCAGTACTTC; CDR3aa: CASTSGHYEQYF
v_gene: TRBV5-5; d_gene: TRBD2; abundance: .; j_gene: TRBJ2-7; CDR3nt: TGTGCCAGCAGCGGCGGGAGTAACGAGCAGTACTTC; CDR3aa: CASSGGSNEQYF
v_gene: TRBV5-5; d_gene: .; abundance: .; j_gene: TRBJ1-3; CDR3nt: TGTGCCAGCAGCTTAGATCCGGGGGCTGGAAACACCATATATTTT; CDR3aa: CASSLDPGAGNTIYF
v_gene: TRBV19; d_gene: TRBD2; abundance: .; j_gene: TRBJ2-5; CDR3nt: TGTGCCAGTAGTATGGGACTAGCGGGGGAAGAGACCCAGTACTTC; CDR3aa: CASSMGLAGEETQYF
v_gene: TRBV2; d_gene: TRBD1; abundance: few; j_gene: TRBJ1-4; CDR3nt: TGTGCCAGCAGCGAGGGGACAGTGCAGTTGAAACTGTTTTTT; CDR3aa: CASSEGTVQLKLFF
v_gene: TRBV10-3; d_gene: .; abundance: once; j_gene: TRBJ2-1; CDR3nt: TGTGCCATCAGTGAGTCGATGACTTCCATGTACAATGAGCAGTTCTTC; CDR3aa: CAISESMTSMYNEQFF
v_gene: TRBV7-8; d_gene: .; abundance: .; j_gene: TRBJ1-3; CDR3nt: TGTGCCAGCAGCTTAGGGGCGGGGGACACCATATATTTT; CDR3aa: CASSLGAGDTIYF
v_gene: TRBV29-1; d_gene: .; abundance: .; j_gene: TRBJ2-5; CDR3nt: TGCAGCGTTGAAGATCTACGCCCTAGCCACTCGACCCAGTACTTC; CDR3aa: CSVEDLRPSHSTQYF
v_gene: TRBV5-1; d_gene: .; abundance: .; j_gene: TRBJ2-2; CDR3nt: TGCGCCAGCAGCTCCTCCAGCGGGTGGAACACCGGGGAGCTGTTTTTT; CDR3aa: CASSSSSGWNTGELFF
v_gene: TRBV4-1; d_gene: .; abundance: .; j_gene: TRBJ1-2; CDR3nt: TGCGCCAGCAGCCAAGAGAGGACAGAACTTAACTATGGCTACACCTTC; CDR3aa: CASSQERTELNYGYTF
v_gene: TRBV27; d_gene: .; abundance: .; j_gene: TRBJ2-7; CDR3nt: TGTGCCAGCAGTTCTGCCCTAGACCCGGGAGAGCAGTACTTC; CDR3aa: CASSSALDPGEQYF
v_gene: TRBV10-3; d_gene: .; abundance: few; j_gene: TRBJ1-2; CDR3nt: TGTGCCACCGGGGTGGGGGGAAACTATGGCTACACCTTC; CDR3aa: CATGVGGNYGYTF
v_gene: TRBV28; d_gene: TRBD2; abundance: .; j_gene: TRBJ2-3; CDR3nt: TGTGCCAGCAGTTTGCAGGCTAGCGGGGGGCATACGCAGTATTTT; CDR3aa: CASSLQASGGHTQYF